What follows describes a single TCR beta chain. The source of the sample is a study of shared clonotypes between healthy human individuals. TCRdb's copy holds only in-frame clones and misses some; the assay was immunoSEQ multiplex PCR. This sample has about 1,800,000 clones, with 85% to 95% found just once. CD45RO negativity and positive selection for CCR7 defined naive CD8 cells, a population that excluded terminally differentiated effector memory CD45RA+ cells. The receptor was isolated from a man in his late teens or twenties in good health. Sequencing was performed on naive CD8+ T cells sorted from blood.

The CDR3 loop is CACSAGDSYYEQYF. CDR3 nucleotides: TGTGCCTGCTCGGCAGGGGATTCCTACTACGAGCAGTACTTC. The chain employs TRBV30 and TRBJ2-7; D might be TRBD1 (6 bases). Trimming took 6 bases from V and 3 from J, leaving 18 bases between them. The V gene's germline CDR1 is GTSNPN and CDR2 SVGIG (reference sequence). The CDR3 length is 14 residues.